These 2 T cell receptor beta chains came from one sample sequenced in a study of T-cell reconstitution after alpha-beta-depleted transplantation in children. Unique molecular identifiers were incorporated during preparation of the TCRbeta library. From the PCR reads, TCRdb called clonotypes with MiXCR, one entry per CDR3 protein. In the table there are 150,000 to 200,000 distinct CDR3 sequences, roughly 14% of which are singletons. The sequencing here drew on PBMCs from the stem cell graft donor, taken from the stem cell graft. The receptors were gathered from a human donor who donated a stem cell graft to a child with acute lymphoblastic leukemia.

J is TRBJ2-2 and V is TRBV4-2; 14 nucleotides match TRBD2. Germline CDR1 and CDR2: LGHNA and YNFKEQ. V was clipped by 1 base and J by 1 base; unmatched bases: 5. This CDR3 contains 19 residues. Here the CDR3 reads CASSQGLAGGPLNTGELFF. CDR3 in DNA: TGTGCCAGCAGCCAAGGACTAGCGGGAGGGCCCCTGAACACCGGGGAGCTGTTTTTT.

This clonotype was picked up many times. The chain has TRBV5-1 and TRBJ2-1, with 11 positions matching TRBD2. Losses at the gene ends were 5 bases for V and 3 bases for J; bases not matched to a gene: 4. The CDR3 has 15 residues. The germline V gene encodes CDR1 SGHRS and CDR2 YFSETQ. The CDR3 region is CASSAGTSGYNEQFF. Written as DNA, the CDR3 is TGCGCCAGCAGTGCCGGGACTAGCGGCTACAATGAGCAGTTCTTC. The whole variable domain, filled in from reference TRBV5-1 and TRBJ2-1, reads KAGVTQTPRYLIKTRGQQVTLSCSPISGHRSVSWYQQTPGQGLQFLFEYFSETQRNKGNFPGRFSGRQFSNSRSEMNVSTLELGDSALYLCASSAGTSGYNEQFFGPGTRLTVL.